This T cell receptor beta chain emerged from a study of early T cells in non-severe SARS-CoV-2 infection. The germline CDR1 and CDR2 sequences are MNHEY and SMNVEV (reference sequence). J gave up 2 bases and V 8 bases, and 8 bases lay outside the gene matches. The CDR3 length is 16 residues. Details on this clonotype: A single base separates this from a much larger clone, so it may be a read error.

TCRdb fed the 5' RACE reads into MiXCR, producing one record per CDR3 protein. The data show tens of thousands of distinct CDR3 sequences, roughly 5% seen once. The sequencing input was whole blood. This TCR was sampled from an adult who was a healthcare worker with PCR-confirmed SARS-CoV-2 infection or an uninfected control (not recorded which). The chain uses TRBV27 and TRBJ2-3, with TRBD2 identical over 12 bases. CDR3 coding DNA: TGTGCCAGCGGTCCTGGACTAGCGGGATACACAGATACGCAGTATTTT. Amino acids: CASGPGLAGYTDTQYF.